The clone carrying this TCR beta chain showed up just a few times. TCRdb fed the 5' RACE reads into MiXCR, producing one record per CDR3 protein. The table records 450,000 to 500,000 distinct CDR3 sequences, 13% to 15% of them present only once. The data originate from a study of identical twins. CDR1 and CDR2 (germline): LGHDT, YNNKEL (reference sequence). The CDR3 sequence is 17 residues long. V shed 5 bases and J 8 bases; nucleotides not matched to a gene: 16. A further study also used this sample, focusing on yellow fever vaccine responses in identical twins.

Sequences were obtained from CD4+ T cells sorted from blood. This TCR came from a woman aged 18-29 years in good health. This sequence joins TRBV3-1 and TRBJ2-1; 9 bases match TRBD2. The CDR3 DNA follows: TGTGCCAGCAGCTCAAAACCCCGGCTAGCGGGGAGGGATGAGCAGTTCTTC. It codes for CASSSKPRLAGRDEQFF.